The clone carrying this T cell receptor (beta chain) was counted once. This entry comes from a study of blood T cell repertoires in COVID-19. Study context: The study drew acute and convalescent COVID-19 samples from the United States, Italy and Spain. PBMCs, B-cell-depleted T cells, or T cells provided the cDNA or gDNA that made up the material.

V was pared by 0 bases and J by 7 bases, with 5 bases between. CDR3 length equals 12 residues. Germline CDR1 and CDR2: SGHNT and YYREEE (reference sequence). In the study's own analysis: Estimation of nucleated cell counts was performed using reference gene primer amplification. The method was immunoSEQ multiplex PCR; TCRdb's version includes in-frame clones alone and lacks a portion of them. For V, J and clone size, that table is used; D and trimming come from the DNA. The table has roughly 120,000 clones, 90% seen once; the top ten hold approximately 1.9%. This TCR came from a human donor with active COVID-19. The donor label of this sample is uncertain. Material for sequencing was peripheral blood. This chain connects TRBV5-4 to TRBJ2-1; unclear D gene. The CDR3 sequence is CASSLAANEQFF. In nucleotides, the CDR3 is TGTGCCAGCAGCTTGGCAGCGAATGAGCAGTTCTTC.